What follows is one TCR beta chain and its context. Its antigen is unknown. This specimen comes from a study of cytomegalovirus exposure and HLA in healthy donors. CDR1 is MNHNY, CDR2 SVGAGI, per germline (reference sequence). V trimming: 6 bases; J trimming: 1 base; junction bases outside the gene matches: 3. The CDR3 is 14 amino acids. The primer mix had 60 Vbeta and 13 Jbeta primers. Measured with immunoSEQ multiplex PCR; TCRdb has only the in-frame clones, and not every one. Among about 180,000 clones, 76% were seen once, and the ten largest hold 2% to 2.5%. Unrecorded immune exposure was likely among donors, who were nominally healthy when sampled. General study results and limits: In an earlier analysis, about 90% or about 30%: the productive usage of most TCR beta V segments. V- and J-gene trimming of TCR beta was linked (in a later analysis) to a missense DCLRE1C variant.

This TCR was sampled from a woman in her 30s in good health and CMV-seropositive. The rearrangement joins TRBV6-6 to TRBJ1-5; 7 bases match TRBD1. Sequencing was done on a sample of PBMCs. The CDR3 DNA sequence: TGTGCCAGCAGGACGGGACAGAGCAATCAGCCCCAGCATTTT. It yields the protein CASRTGQSNQPQHF.